This TCR beta chain comes out of a study of cytomegalovirus exposure and HLA in healthy donors. Overall study findings and caveats: Researchers reportedly found TCR beta sequences accurately predicted most subjects' HLA-A and HLA-B alleles. Among TCR beta chains of equal frequency, HLA-associated ones were more clonally expanded in a later analysis.

Concerning this clone itself: No antigen is known for it.

J was trimmed by 6 bases and V by 2 bases; bases with no gene match: 9. Germline CDR1 is SGHRS and CDR2 is YFSETQ. CDR3 size: 15 residues. The PCR contained 60 Vbeta and 13 Jbeta primers. TCRdb's copy holds only in-frame clones and misses some; the assay was immunoSEQ multiplex PCR. This table has around 200,000 clones, 75% to 85% appearing once. The chain couples TRBV5-1 to TRBJ2-3, with 7 bases identical to TRBD2. The specimen was PBMCs. The TCR was taken from a girl under 10 years old in good health and CMV-seropositive. CDR3 DNA sequence: TGCGCCAGCAGCTTTTCAACGGGAGGAGGGGATACGCAGTATTTT. This translates into CASSFSTGGGDTQYF.